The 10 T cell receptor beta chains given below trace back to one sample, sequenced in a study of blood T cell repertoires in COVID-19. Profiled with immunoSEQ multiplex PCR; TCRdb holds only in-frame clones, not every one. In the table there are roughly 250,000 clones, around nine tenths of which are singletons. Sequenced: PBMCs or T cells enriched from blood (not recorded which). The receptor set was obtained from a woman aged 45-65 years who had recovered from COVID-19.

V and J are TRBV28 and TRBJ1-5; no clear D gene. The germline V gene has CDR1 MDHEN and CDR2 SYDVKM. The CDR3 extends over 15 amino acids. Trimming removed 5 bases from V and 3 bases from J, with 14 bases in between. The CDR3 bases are TGTGCCAGCAGTAGAATCGACGGGTACAATCAGCCCCAGCATTTT. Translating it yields CASSRIDGYNQPQHF.

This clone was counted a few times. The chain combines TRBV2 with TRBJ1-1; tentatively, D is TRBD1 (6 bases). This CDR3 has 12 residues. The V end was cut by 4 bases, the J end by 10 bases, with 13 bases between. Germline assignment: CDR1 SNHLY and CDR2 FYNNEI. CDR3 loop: CASSGRTASAFF. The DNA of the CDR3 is TGTGCCAGCAGTGGGAGGACAGCATCAGCTTTCTTT.

The CDR3 loop is CASSWGGSSTDTQYF. CDR3 nucleotides: TGTGCCAGCAGTTGGGGAGGGTCCTCCACAGATACGCAGTATTTT. The gene calls are TRBV27 and TRBJ2-3, with 7 bases that match TRBD2. V dropped 4 bases and J dropped 2; count of bases not matched to a gene: 6. The germline CDR1 and CDR2 sequences are MNHEY and SMNVEV (reference sequence). This CDR3 is 15 amino acids long.

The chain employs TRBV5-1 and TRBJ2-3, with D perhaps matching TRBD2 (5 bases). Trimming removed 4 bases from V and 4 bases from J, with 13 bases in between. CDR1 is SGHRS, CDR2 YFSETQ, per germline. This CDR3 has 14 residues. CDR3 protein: CASSRPAEADTQYF. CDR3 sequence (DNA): TGCGCCAGCAGCCGCCCCGCGGAGGCAGATACGCAGTATTTT.

The CDR3 loop is CASSPGAVEQAFF. CDR3 sequence (DNA): TGTGCCAGCAGCCCAGGGGCAGTGGAACAAGCTTTCTTT. The rearrangement links TRBV7-9 to TRBJ1-1; D might be TRBD1 (6 bases). This CDR3 has 13 amino acids. Germline CDR1 and CDR2: SEHNR and FQNEAQ (reference sequence). V was shortened by 5 bases and J by 9 bases, with 16 bases between the two germline ends.

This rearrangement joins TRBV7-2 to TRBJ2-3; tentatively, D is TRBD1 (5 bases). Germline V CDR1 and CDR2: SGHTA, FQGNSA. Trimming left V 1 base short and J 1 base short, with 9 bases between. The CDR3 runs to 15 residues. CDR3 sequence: CASSLGRGGTDTQYF. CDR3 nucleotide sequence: TGTGCCAGCAGCTTAGGTAGGGGCGGCACAGATACGCAGTATTTT.

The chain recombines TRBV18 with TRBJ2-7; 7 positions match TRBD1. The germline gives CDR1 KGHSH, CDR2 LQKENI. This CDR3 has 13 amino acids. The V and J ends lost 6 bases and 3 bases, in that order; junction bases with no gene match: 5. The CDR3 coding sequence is TGTGCCAGCTCGCTGGGACAGTTCTACGAGCAGTACTTC. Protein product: CASSLGQFYEQYF.

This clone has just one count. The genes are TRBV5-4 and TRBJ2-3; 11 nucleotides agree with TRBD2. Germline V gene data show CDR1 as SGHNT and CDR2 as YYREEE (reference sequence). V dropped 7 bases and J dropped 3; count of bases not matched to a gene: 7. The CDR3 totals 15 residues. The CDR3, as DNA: TGTGCCAGCCTTGATCTAGCGGGAGGAACAGATACGCAGTATTTT. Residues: CASLDLAGGTDTQYF. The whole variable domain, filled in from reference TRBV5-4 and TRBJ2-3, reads ETGVTQSPTHLIKTRGQQVTLRCSSQSGHNTVSWYQQALGQGPQFIFQYYREEENGRGNFPPRFSGLQFPNYSSELNVNALELDDSALYLCASLDLAGGTDTQYFGPGTRLTVL.

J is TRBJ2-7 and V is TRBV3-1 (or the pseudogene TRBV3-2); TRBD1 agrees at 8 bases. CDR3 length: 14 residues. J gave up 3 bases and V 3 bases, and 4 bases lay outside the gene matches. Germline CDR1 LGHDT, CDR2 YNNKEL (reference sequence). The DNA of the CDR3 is TGTGCCAGCAGCCATAGGACAGGGAGCTACGAGCAGTACTTC. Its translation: CASSHRTGSYEQYF.

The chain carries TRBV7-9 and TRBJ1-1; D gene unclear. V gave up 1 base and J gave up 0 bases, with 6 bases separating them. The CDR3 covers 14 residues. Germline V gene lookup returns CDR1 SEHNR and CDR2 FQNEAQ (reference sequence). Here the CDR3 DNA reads TGTGCCAGCAGCTTAGGACTAATGAACACTGAAGCTTTCTTT. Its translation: CASSLGLMNTEAFF.